Shown below are 12 T cell receptor beta chains from a single sample sequenced in a study of cytomegalovirus exposure and HLA in healthy donors. Primers included in the PCR were 60 Vbeta and 13 Jbeta primers. Some clones are missing from TCRdb's copy, which holds only in-frame ones; the method was immunoSEQ multiplex PCR. The repertoire holds fewer than 150,000 clones, with 77% as singletons. The sequencing sample was made of PBMCs. The receptors were sampled from a human donor in good health.

The chain has TRBV6-1 and TRBJ1-3; D remains unclear. The germline V and J ends were trimmed by 1 base and 5 bases, with 12 bases remaining between them. CDR3 length equals 15 residues. From germline, CDR1 is MNHNS and CDR2 SASEGT. Here the CDR3 DNA reads TGTGCCAGCAGTGAAGTCCCCCTGGCAAGAAACACCATATATTTT. Protein: CASSEVPLARNTIYF.

This clone was picked up a small number of times. The chain joins TRBV7-6 to TRBJ2-4; 8 bases are a match to TRBD1. The germline gives CDR1 SGHVS, CDR2 FNYEAQ. After removal of 3 bases from V and 5 bases from J, the junction contained 0 bases not matched to a gene. This CDR3 has 13 amino acids. The CDR3 bases are TGTGCCAGCAGCTTGGACAGGGAAAACATTCAGTACTTC. Translating gives CASSLDRENIQYF.

The chain joins TRBV10-3 to TRBJ2-5, with a tentative D call TRBD2 (6 bases). Germline CDR1 and CDR2: ENHRY and SYGVKD. Trimming took 6 bases from V and 2 from J, leaving 16 bases between them. The CDR3 is 15 residues long. This CDR3 reads CAISDASAGQETQYF. The CDR3 nucleotides are TGTGCCATCAGCGATGCCTCTGCGGGGCAAGAGACCCAGTACTTC.

The V gene is TRBV27, the J gene TRBJ2-7, with 9 bases identical to TRBD2. The germline V gene has CDR1 MNHEY and CDR2 SMNVEV (reference sequence). CDR3 length: 17 residues. V dropped 3 bases and J dropped 1; count of bases not matched to a gene: 10. CDR3 residues: CASSFMGRREGSYEQYF. The CDR3 region has the DNA TGTGCCAGCAGTTTTATGGGGAGGCGGGAGGGTTCCTACGAGCAGTACTTC.

The chain joins TRBV5-4 to TRBJ2-2; TRBD2 matches at 13 bases. V gave up 4 bases and J gave up 7 bases; unmatched junction bases: 1. The germline CDR1 and CDR2 sequences are SGHNT and YYREEE (reference sequence). The CDR3 has 14 residues. CDR3 loop: CASSRTSGSGELFF. The CDR3 DNA reads as TGTGCCAGCAGCCGGACTAGCGGGAGCGGGGAGCTGTTTTTT.

V is TRBV27 and J is TRBJ1-5, with D maybe TRBD1 (5 bases). Germline CDR1 MNHEY, CDR2 SMNVEV (reference sequence). CDR3 size: 17 residues. Trimming cost V 4 bases and J 3 bases, with 19 bases left between them. The CDR3 bases are TGTGCCAGCAGTTCCCACCCGACAGTGCCCCCCAATCAGCCCCAGCATTTT. Its protein product is CASSSHPTVPPNQPQHF.

The chain links TRBV5-4 to TRBJ1-1; D not certain. In germline, CDR1 is SGHNT, CDR2 YYREEE (reference sequence). With 1 base removed from V and 5 bases from J, the gap between germline ends came to 9 bases. The CDR3 loop spans 13 amino acids. CDR3 sequence reads: CASSLSSVTEAFF. The CDR3, as DNA: TGTGCCAGCAGCTTGAGTTCGGTGACTGAAGCTTTCTTT.

V gene TRBV5-1 combines with J gene TRBJ2-5, with 11 bases lining up with TRBD2. J was trimmed by 3 bases and V by 4 bases; bases with no gene match: 2. Germline V gives CDR1 SGHRS, CDR2 YFSETQ. CDR3 length equals 14 residues. DNA for the CDR3: TGCGCCAGCAGCGTACTAGCGGGAGAAGAGACCCAGTACTTC. Translating gives CASSVLAGEETQYF.

CDR3 in DNA: TGCGCCAGCAGCTTGGAGGGGACTAGCGGGACCCAGTACTTC. Protein: CASSLEGTSGTQYF. The rearrangement uses TRBV5-1 and TRBJ2-7, with 11 bases identical to TRBD2. The DNA end is a closer match to TRBJ2-5, so the J assignment may be wrong. This CDR3 comprises 14 residues. Germline V gene lookup returns CDR1 SGHRS and CDR2 YFSETQ.

The rearrangement joins TRBV9 to TRBJ2-3; D perhaps matches TRBD1 (6 bases). V was trimmed by 2 bases and J by 1 base, leaving 17 bases between them. Germline V lookup: CDR1 SGDLS, CDR2 YYNGEE. This CDR3 has 17 residues. CDR3 sequence reads: CASSVFHGAGGTDTQYF. The CDR3 bases are TGTGCCAGCAGCGTCTTCCACGGGGCAGGGGGCACAGATACGCAGTATTTT.

This clone was counted a single time. The rearrangement uses TRBV5-4 and TRBJ2-2; 10 bases map to TRBD2. V was clipped by 4 bases and J by 7 bases; unmatched bases: 13. The length of the CDR3 is 17 residues. The V gene's germline CDR1 is SGHNT and CDR2 YYREEE (reference sequence). CDR3 in DNA: TGTGCCAGCAGCGCCGTGGTAGCGGGAGGTGTTGGCGGGGAGCTGTTTTTT. Translated, it gives CASSAVVAGGVGGELFF.

The gene calls are TRBV6-5 and TRBJ1-6, with unresolved D. CDR1 is MNHEY, CDR2 SVGAGI, per germline. Trimming stripped 5 bases from V and 6 bases from J, with 5 bases between. The CDR3 consists of 12 residues. DNA for the CDR3: TGTGCCAGCAGTAACAGTAATTCACCCCTCCACTTT. This sequence encodes CASSNSNSPLHF.